A single sample gave rise to the 24 T cell receptor beta chains below, sequenced in a study of beta chain features in type 1 diabetes. No antigen has been assigned to these receptors. Expressed TCRB transcripts were sequenced after all isolated RNA was converted to cDNA. The repertoire was sequenced with immunoSEQ multiplex PCR; TCRdb's copy has only in-frame clones and lacks some. The data show roughly 220,000 clones, with 16% seen just once and about 0.092% held by the top ten. Study-level points and caveats: There was a moderate but significant shortening of TCRB CDR3s in all four CD4+ subsets of Type 1 diabetes patients.

Sequencing input: naive CD4+ T cells from blood. Receptors originate from a young man with type 1 diabetes.

J is TRBJ2-7 and V is TRBV30; D remains unclear. Trimming shortened V by 4 bases and J by 0 bases, and 7 bases separated the two germline ends. The CDR3 runs to 12 residues. The germline V gene encodes CDR1 GTSNPN and CDR2 SVGIG (reference sequence). CDR3 loop: CAWTGGSYEQYF. Here the CDR3 DNA reads TGTGCCTGGACAGGCGGCTCCTACGAGCAGTACTTC.

This clone was observed a handful of times. V and J are TRBV7-2 and TRBJ2-7; 7 bases match TRBD2. The V gene's germline CDR1 is SGHTA and CDR2 FQGNSA. Trimming cost V 4 bases and J 0 bases; bases outside gene matches: 3. CDR3 size: 14 residues. In nucleotides, the CDR3 is TGTGCCAGCAGCTCCGGGAGGACCTCCTACGAGCAGTACTTC. Translated: CASSSGRTSYEQYF.

This clone was seen a few times. The V gene is TRBV9, the J gene TRBJ2-1; D gene unclear. Germline V lookup: CDR1 SGDLS, CDR2 YYNGEE. Trimming removed 0 bases at V and 1 base at J, with 11 bases between. This CDR3 is 16 amino acids long. CDR3 nucleotide sequence: TGTGCCAGCAGCGTAGAAGACGGAGAGTCCTACAATGAGCAGTTCTTC. Protein: CASSVEDGESYNEQFF.

This clone appeared a few times. Different DNA sequences within this sample yield the same CDR3. This chain links TRBV29-1 with TRBJ2-7; D uncertain. V lost 1 base to trimming and J lost 3 bases, with 7 bases between them. Germline V gene sequence: CDR1 SQVTM, CDR2 ANQGSEA. This CDR3 is 12 amino acids long. Here the CDR3 DNA reads TGCAGCGTTGAAGGTCCCAGCTACGAGCAGTACTTC. This encodes CSVEGPSYEQYF.

V gene TRBV7-2 combines with J gene TRBJ2-3; perhaps TRBD1 as D (6 bases). Germline lookup yields CDR1 SGHTA and CDR2 FQGNSA. This CDR3 contains 16 residues. V gave up 1 base and J gave up 0 bases, with 11 bases separating them. CDR3 region: CASSLGGQRSTDTQYF. In DNA, the CDR3 is TGTGCCAGCAGCTTAGGGGGACAACGGAGCACAGATACGCAGTATTTT.

The chain employs TRBV4-1 and TRBJ2-7, with 8 positions matching TRBD2. Germline V gives CDR1 MGHRA, CDR2 YSYEKL. J was trimmed by 0 bases and V by 4 bases; bases with no gene match: 2. This CDR3 is built from 14 residues. The CDR3 is CASSLSGNSYEQYF. The CDR3 DNA sequence: TGCGCCAGCAGCCTTAGCGGGAACTCCTACGAGCAGTACTTC.

V is TRBV29-1 and J is TRBJ2-7; 10 positions agree with TRBD1. CDR1 is SQVTM, CDR2 ANQGSEA, per germline. The trim removed 4 bases at V and 5 bases at J, leaving 8 bases unmatched. The CDR3 has 14 amino acids. The CDR3 sequence: CSVGSGTGAHEQYF. The CDR3, as DNA: TGCAGCGTTGGGTCCGGGACAGGGGCCCACGAGCAGTACTTC.

V and J are TRBV7-9 and TRBJ2-7; D uncertain. Germline V gene data show CDR1 as SEHNR and CDR2 as FQNEAQ (reference sequence). The V gene lost 5 bases and the J gene lost 3 bases, with 11 bases spanning the gap. This CDR3 comprises 13 residues. The CDR3 bases are TGTGCCAGCAGCCCTATGAACGTCTACGAGCAGTACTTC. Encoded protein: CASSPMNVYEQYF.

V is TRBV6-5 and J is TRBJ2-5, with D uncertain. V was trimmed by 0 bases and J by 4 bases, leaving 9 bases between them. The CDR3 totals 14 residues. Germline V gene data show CDR1 as MNHEY and CDR2 as SVGAGI. The CDR3 DNA follows: TGTGCCAGCAGTTACTCCTCCTGGGGAGAGACCCAGTACTTC. Translated, it gives CASSYSSWGETQYF.

This clone showed up just a few times. V is TRBV7-2 and J is TRBJ2-3; 9 bases match TRBD2. The germline gives CDR1 SGHTA, CDR2 FQGNSA. The V gene end was trimmed by 3 bases and the J gene end by 3 bases; junction bases not matched to a gene: 4. The CDR3 totals 15 residues. CDR3 amino acids: CASSLGGRATDTQYF. CDR3 in DNA: TGTGCCAGCAGCTTGGGCGGGAGGGCAACAGATACGCAGTATTTT.

The chain couples TRBV18 to TRBJ2-7; 7 nucleotides align to TRBD1. CDR1 is KGHSH, CDR2 LQKENI, per germline. V was clipped by 5 bases and J by 2 bases; unmatched bases: 6. This CDR3 region has 14 residues. The CDR3 DNA is TGTGCCAGCTCAACCCGACAGGGCCCCTACGAGCAGTACTTC. As protein: CASSTRQGPYEQYF.

This clone was observed a handful of times. V usage is TRBV5-1 and J usage is TRBJ2-5; 9 bases map to TRBD1. The length of the CDR3 is 13 residues. V shed 5 bases, J shed 4 bases, and the junction held 3 bases outside the gene matches. CDR1 and CDR2 (germline): SGHRS, YFSETQ. CDR3 amino acids: CASSPDRGETQYF. The CDR3, as DNA: TGCGCCAGCAGTCCGGACAGGGGAGAGACCCAGTACTTC.

The V and J genes are TRBV7-2 and TRBJ2-1; the D is unclear. Germline-derived CDR1 and CDR2 are SGHTA and FQGNSA. V lost 6 bases and J 8 bases, leaving 17 bases between the germline ends. The CDR3 spans 14 residues. CDR3 sequence (DNA): TGTGCCAGCAGGGCACTAATCGGGTCGGATGAGCAGTTCTTC. Translation: CASRALIGSDEQFF.

A few counts support this clone. The chain employs TRBV5-8 and TRBJ2-1, with no clear D. Germline CDR1 and CDR2: SGHTS and YDEGEE. This CDR3 contains 14 residues. The V end lost 1 base, the J end lost 5 bases, and 10 bases lay between the germline ends. The CDR3 nucleotides are TGTGCCAGCAGCTTGCCTAGATCTGACAATGAGCAGTTCTTC. Its protein is CASSLPRSDNEQFF.

This clone turned up a few times. The chain joins TRBV29-1 to TRBJ1-2; D is perhaps TRBD1 (6 bases). V dropped 6 bases and J dropped 2 bases, with 13 bases sitting between them. This CDR3 contains 13 residues. Germline V gene data show CDR1 as SQVTM and CDR2 as ANQGSEA. The CDR3 DNA is TGCAGCGTCCCGCAGACAGGAAACTATGGCTACACCTTC. Protein product: CSVPQTGNYGYTF.

The chain employs TRBV29-1 and TRBJ2-3; unclear D gene. The CDR3 totals 15 residues. Deletions cut 5 bases from V and 4 bases from J, with 19 bases between. CDR1 and CDR2 (germline): SQVTM, ANQGSEA. The CDR3 nucleotides are TGCAGCGTTCTCCGGTCGGCGGCAATCGCAGATACGCAGTATTTT. This gives the protein CSVLRSAAIADTQYF.

The rearrangement joins TRBV4-2 to TRBJ2-2, with D perhaps matching TRBD2 (6 bases). The CDR3 sequence is 17 residues long. Germline V gene data show CDR1 as LGHNA and CDR2 as YNFKEQ. Trimming took off 0 bases at V and 4 bases at J, with 15 bases between the two ends. CDR3 DNA sequence: TGTGCCAGCAGCCAAGATCTTAACGGGAGAGTCACCGGGGAGCTGTTTTTT. Encoded protein: CASSQDLNGRVTGELFF.

The chain carries TRBV27 and TRBJ2-5; 11 bases match TRBD1. The CDR3 spans 14 residues. V gave up 5 bases and J gave up 5 bases; unmatched junction bases: 4. Germline CDR1 and CDR2: MNHEY and SMNVEV (reference sequence). CDR3 nucleotides: TGTGCCAGCAGTGCCGGGACAGGGGGTGAGACCCAGTACTTC. This encodes CASSAGTGGETQYF.

This chain joins TRBV7-9 and TRBJ1-1; no firm D call. The CDR3 is 15 amino acids. Germline V gene sequence: CDR1 SEHNR, CDR2 FQNEAQ (reference sequence). V was trimmed by 7 bases and J by 0 bases, leaving 15 bases between them. The CDR3, as DNA: TGTGCCAGCAACTATCAGACGGCGATGAACACTGAAGCTTTCTTT. Its translation is CASNYQTAMNTEAFF. The complete variable domain, with remaining parts taken from reference TRBV7-9 and TRBJ1-1, reads DTGVSQNPRHKITKRGQNVTFRCDPISEHNRLYWYRQTLGQGPEFLTYFQNEAQLEKSRLLSDRFSAERPKGSFSTLEIQRTEQGDSAMYLCASNYQTAMNTEAFFGQGTRLTVV.

This clone was detected only a few times. The V and J genes are TRBV7-2 and TRBJ1-1; 8 bases are shared with TRBD1. The germline V gene has CDR1 SGHTA and CDR2 FQGNSA. The CDR3 is 15 residues long. The junction had 8 bases not matched to a gene; V was cut back by 5 bases and J by 3 bases. This chain's CDR3 is CASSRNGQGHTEAFF. The CDR3 bases are TGTGCCAGCAGCCGAAACGGACAGGGTCACACTGAAGCTTTCTTT.

DNA of the CDR3: TGTGCCAGCAGCCCTCAGGGCCGGGACATCTTCTACTCTGGGGCCAACGTCCTGACTTTC. Translation: CASSPQGRDIFYSGANVLTF. V gene TRBV14 combines with J gene TRBJ2-6; perhaps TRBD1 as D (6 bases). CDR3 size: 20 residues. The ends were cut back, 4 bases at V and 0 bases at J, with 22 bases in the middle. From germline, CDR1 is SGHDN and CDR2 FVKESK.

Comment on this clone: One junction end disagrees with the germline gene, perhaps due to a read error. The V and J genes are TRBV6-1 and TRBJ2-7; tentatively, D is TRBD1 or TRBD2 (5 bases each). CDR1 and CDR2 from the germline V gene are MNHNS and SASEGT. This CDR3 region has 14 residues. The CDR3 coding sequence is TGTGCCAGCAGACACCCGAATAGGGACCGAGACTATTCTTTC. Its protein product is CASRHPNRDRDYSF.

This chain connects TRBV7-3 to TRBJ2-5; D gene uncertain. The length of the CDR3 is 15 residues. V dropped 1 base and J dropped 4 bases, with 13 bases sitting between them. Germline V gives CDR1 SGHTA, CDR2 FQGTGA. CDR3 sequence: CASSLSGLWGETQYF. CDR3 in DNA: TGTGCCAGCAGCTTAAGTGGGCTCTGGGGAGAGACCCAGTACTTC.

A few counts support this clone. The chain combines TRBV5-6 with TRBJ2-4, with D possibly TRBD1 on 6 matching bases. The ends were cut back, 2 bases at V and 5 bases at J, with 11 bases in the middle. The germline V gene encodes CDR1 SGHDT and CDR2 YYEEEE. The CDR3 is made up of 14 amino acids. CDR3 in amino acids: CASSFRGPQNIQYF. DNA for the CDR3: TGTGCCAGCAGCTTCAGGGGTCCCCAAAACATTCAGTACTTC.